The clone carrying this TCR beta chain was recorded a few times. Its antigen is undetermined. TCRdb analysed the 5' RACE reads with MiXCR anew, one entry per CDR3 protein. The table shows around 680,000 distinct CDR3 sequences, with less than 10% occurring only once. The source of the sample is a study of identical twins. Study-level points and caveats: For cord blood, abundant beta clonotypes had fewer insertions, unlike memory repertoires, which showed none. Out-of-frame TCR alpha sharing observed in monozygotic twins exceeded model estimates.

These data were also filed under a second study, of yellow fever vaccine responses in identical twins.

The sequenced sample was PBMCs. The sequence came from a woman between 18 and 29 years old in good health.

The CDR3: CASINGVGQLTYEQYF. CDR3 bases: TGTGCCAGCATCAATGGGGTGGGACAGCTAACCTACGAGCAGTACTTC. V is TRBV6-2 or TRBV6-3 and J is TRBJ2-7; 7 bases are shared with TRBD1. The V segment lost 7 bases and the J segment 2 bases; nucleotides outside the gene matches: 14. The CDR3 loop spans 16 amino acids. CDR1 and CDR2 (germline): MNHEY, SVGEGT.